The TCR beta chain described here comes from a study of PD-1 blockade in classical Hodgkin lymphoma. From germline, CDR1 is LNHDA and CDR2 SQIVND (reference sequence). Trimming left V 5 bases short and J 4 bases short, with 13 bases between. The CDR3 sequence is 14 residues long. Using immunoSEQ multiplex PCR, the repertoire was profiled, and TCRdb retains in-frame clones only, with some absent. The sample includes fewer than 25,000 clones, approximately 79% of them seen just once. Time point noted: cycle 4 day 1 (C4D1), after less than 7 weeks of nivolumab. Autologous stem cell transplantation was followed by relapse in every patient, and brentuximab vedotin exposure varied.

The sequence derives from a human donor with classical Hodgkin lymphoma. The genes are TRBV19 and TRBJ2-3; possibly TRBD1 for D (5 bases). Sequencing used peripheral blood mononuclear cells (PBMCs), obtained before the fourth cycle of nivolumab. Here the CDR3 reads CASSLGQDADTQYF. DNA for the CDR3: TGTGCCAGTAGTCTCGGACAAGACGCAGATACGCAGTATTTT.